Shown below are 14 T cell receptor beta chains from a single sample sequenced in a study of shared clonotypes between healthy human individuals. Sequencing used immunoSEQ multiplex PCR; TCRdb keeps in-frame clones, though not all of them. Of some 2 million clones listed, 85% to 95% are singletons. Selected positively for CCR7 and CD45RO-negative, naive CD8 cells excluded terminally differentiated effector memory CD45RA+ cells. What was sequenced was naive CD8+ T cells sorted from blood. The receptor source for this set is a man younger than 30 in good health.

The chain couples TRBV5-4 to TRBJ1-3; 9 bases match TRBD1. Looked up from germline, CDR1 is SGHNT and CDR2 is YYREEE (reference sequence). The CDR3 has 12 residues. J lost 16 bases, V lost 1 base, and 6 bases had no gene match. The CDR3, as DNA: TGTGCCAGCAGCTTGCGGACAGGGGTCGAGTATTTT. This encodes CASSLRTGVEYF.

This rearrangement joins TRBV27 to TRBJ2-1; 13 nucleotides align to TRBD2. After removal of 5 bases from V and 3 bases from J, the junction contained 7 bases not matched to a gene. From germline, CDR1 is MNHEY and CDR2 SMNVEV (reference sequence). This CDR3 has 17 residues. The CDR3 DNA reads as TGTGCCAGCAGTAAGGGACTAGCGGGACTATACTACAATGAGCAGTTCTTC. Its translation: CASSKGLAGLYYNEQFF.

The rearrangement links TRBV6-5 to TRBJ2-3; 11 bases are a match to TRBD1. This CDR3 region has 16 residues. V lost 4 bases and J lost 2; bases outside the gene matches: 5. The germline V gene has CDR1 MNHEY and CDR2 SVGAGI. CDR3 bases: TGTGCCAGCAGTTCGGACAGGGGGCCTAACACAGATACGCAGTATTTT. Translation gives CASSSDRGPNTDTQYF.

This chain uses TRBV19 with TRBJ1-5; TRBD1 matches 7 bases. The germline V gene encodes CDR1 LNHDA and CDR2 SQIVND (reference sequence). Unmatched junction bases numbered 7, after V lost 5 bases and J lost 3 bases. The CDR3 runs to 15 residues. The CDR3 sequence: CASSPTGPFNQPQHF. Written as DNA, the CDR3 is TGTGCCAGTAGTCCGACAGGGCCTTTCAATCAGCCCCAGCATTTT. Using reference TRBV19 and TRBJ1-5 for the parts outside the CDR3, the full variable domain is DGGITQSPKYLFRKEGQNVTLSCEQNLNHDAMYWYRQDPGQGLRLIYYSQIVNDFQKGDIAEGYSVSREKKESFPLTVTSAQKNPTAFYLCASSPTGPFNQPQHFGDGTRLSIL.

The chain recombines TRBV30 with TRBJ2-1; 8 nucleotides line up with TRBD2. Germline CDR1 and CDR2: GTSNPN and SVGIG (reference sequence). The CDR3 is 14 residues long. The J segment lost 5 bases and the V segment lost 4 bases, leaving 7 bases of the junction unmatched. CDR3 sequence (DNA): TGTGCCTGGACTAGCGGGCCTGTGGACAATGAGCAGTTCTTC. This sequence encodes CAWTSGPVDNEQFF.

The CDR3 protein is CASSWGAGMNTEAFF. The CDR3 nucleotides are TGTGCCAGCAGCTGGGGGGCTGGGATGAACACTGAAGCTTTCTTT. The rearrangement joins TRBV5-8 to TRBJ1-1; maybe TRBD1 (6 bases). The CDR3 is 15 residues long. Trimming left V 3 bases short and J 0 bases short, with 12 bases between. CDR1 SGHTS and CDR2 YDEGEE come from the germline V gene.

This clone has a single count. This chain joins TRBV7-9 and TRBJ1-2, with D perhaps matching TRBD1 (5 bases). Germline V gene lookup returns CDR1 SEHNR and CDR2 FQNEAQ (reference sequence). The CDR3 totals 11 residues. Trimming removed 11 bases from V and 3 bases from J, with 10 bases in between. CDR3 sequence (DNA): TGTGCCGGCCAGGGTGACTATGGCTACACCTTC. Amino acids: CAGQGDYGYTF.

V usage is TRBV28 and J usage is TRBJ2-7; TRBD1 or TRBD2 may be the D gene (5 bases each). V was clipped by 2 bases and J by 0 bases, with 11 bases between them. The CDR3 runs 15 residues. Looked up from germline, CDR1 is MDHEN and CDR2 is SYDVKM. The CDR3 DNA sequence: TGTGCCAGCAGTTTAGAGGGGTCCGGCTCCTACGAGCAGTACTTC. It codes for CASSLEGSGSYEQYF.

Turning to this clone: Distinct nucleotide sequences in the sample also encode this CDR3. The V gene is TRBV27, the J gene TRBJ2-7; D is possibly TRBD2 (5 bases). CDR3 size: 13 residues. CDR1 MNHEY and CDR2 SMNVEV come from the germline V gene (reference sequence). Trimming pared 4 bases from V and 4 bases from J, leaving 11 bases between. The CDR3 sequence is CASSYRTGYEQYF. The CDR3 coding sequence is TGTGCCAGCAGTTACCGGACGGGGTACGAGCAGTACTTC.

This clone was counted once. The chain links TRBV14 to TRBJ2-7; no firm D call. Germline assignment: CDR1 SGHDN and CDR2 FVKESK. The CDR3 loop spans 13 amino acids. Trimming took off 1 base at V and 5 bases at J, with 9 bases between the two ends. CDR3 nucleotide sequence: TGTGCCAGCAGCCAAGCTGTATACAACGAGCAGTACTTC. Amino acids: CASSQAVYNEQYF.

The V call is TRBV7-9, the J call TRBJ2-7; D remains unclear. Germline CDR1 reads SEHNR; CDR2 reads FQNEAQ (reference sequence). Trimming took off 1 base at V and 3 bases at J, with 7 bases between the two ends. The CDR3 is 13 residues long. In DNA, the CDR3 is TGTGCCAGCAGCTTAGAGTTCGGCTACGAGCAGTACTTC. This sequence encodes CASSLEFGYEQYF.

The chain combines TRBV5-1 with TRBJ2-2; 12 bases agree with TRBD2. J gave up 7 bases and V 1 base, and 5 bases lay outside the gene matches. The V gene's germline CDR1 is SGHRS and CDR2 YFSETQ. CDR3 size: 16 residues. CDR3 region: CASSLPSSGRDGELFF. The CDR3 region has the DNA TGCGCCAGCAGCTTGCCCTCTAGCGGGAGGGACGGGGAGCTGTTTTTT.

The CDR3, as DNA: TGTGCCAGCGAGGGGGGCGGGTATGGCTACACCTTC. The encoded protein is CASEGGGYGYTF. V gene TRBV9 combines with J gene TRBJ1-2; tentatively, D is TRBD1 (6 bases). V lost 7 bases and J 5 bases, leaving 12 bases between the germline ends. CDR3 size: 12 residues. Germline V lookup: CDR1 SGDLS, CDR2 YYNGEE. The full variable domain, its missing parts supplied by reference TRBV9 and TRBJ1-2, is DSGVTQTPKHLITATGQRVTLRCSPRSGDLSVYWYQQSLDQGLQFLIQYYNGEERAKGNILERFSAQQFPDLHSELNLSSLELGDSALYFCASEGGGYGYTFGSGTRLTVV.

This clone was observed once. The sample carries other DNA sequences with the same CDR3. The rearrangement joins TRBV27 to TRBJ2-7; 8 bases match TRBD2. Germline CDR1 and CDR2: MNHEY and SMNVEV (reference sequence). This CDR3 is 12 amino acids long. V shed 5 bases, J shed 5 bases, and the junction held 2 bases outside the gene matches. DNA for the CDR3: TGTGCCAGCAGTCCCGGGGGGGACGAGCAGTACTTC. It is translated as CASSPGGDEQYF.